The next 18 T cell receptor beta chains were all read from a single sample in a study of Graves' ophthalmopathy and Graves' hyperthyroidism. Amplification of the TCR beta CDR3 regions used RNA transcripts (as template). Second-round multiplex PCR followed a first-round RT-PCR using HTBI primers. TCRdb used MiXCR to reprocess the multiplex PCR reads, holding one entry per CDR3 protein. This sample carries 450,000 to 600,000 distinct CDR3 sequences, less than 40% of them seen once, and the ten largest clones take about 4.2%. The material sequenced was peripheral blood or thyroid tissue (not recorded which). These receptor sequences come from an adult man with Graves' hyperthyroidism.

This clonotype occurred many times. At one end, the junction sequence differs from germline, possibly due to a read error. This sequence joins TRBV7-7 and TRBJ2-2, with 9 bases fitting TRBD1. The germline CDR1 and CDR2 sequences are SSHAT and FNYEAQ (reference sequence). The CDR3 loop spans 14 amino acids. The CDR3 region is CASSSRQGVGELFF. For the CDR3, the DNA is TGTGCTAGCAGCTCCCGACAGGGGGTGGGGGAGCTGTTTTTT.

The CDR3 DNA reads TGTGCCAGCAGCACCCAGCGTAGCACAGATACGCAGTATTTT. Amino acids: CASSTQRSTDTQYF. This chain joins TRBV7-6 and TRBJ2-3; D is ambiguous. Germline values: CDR1 SGHVS, CDR2 FNYEAQ. Trimming cost V 5 bases and J 0 bases, with 9 bases left between them. This CDR3 comprises 14 residues.

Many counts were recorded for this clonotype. CDR3 amino acids: CAISESGQGAHAGELFF. CDR3 DNA sequence: TGTGCCATCAGTGAGTCGGGACAGGGGGCGCACGCCGGGGAGCTGTTTTTT. The V gene is TRBV10-3, the J gene TRBJ2-2, with 12 bases that match TRBD1. The CDR3 consists of 17 residues. J gave up 6 bases and V 0 bases, and 5 bases lay outside the gene matches. The germline gives CDR1 ENHRY, CDR2 SYGVKD.

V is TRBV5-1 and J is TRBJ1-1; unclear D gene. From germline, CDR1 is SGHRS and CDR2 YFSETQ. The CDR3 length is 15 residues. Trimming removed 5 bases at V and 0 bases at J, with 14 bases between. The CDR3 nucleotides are TGCGCCAGCAGGAGGAACAGCGGCTTGAACACTGAAGCTTTCTTT. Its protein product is CASRRNSGLNTEAFF.

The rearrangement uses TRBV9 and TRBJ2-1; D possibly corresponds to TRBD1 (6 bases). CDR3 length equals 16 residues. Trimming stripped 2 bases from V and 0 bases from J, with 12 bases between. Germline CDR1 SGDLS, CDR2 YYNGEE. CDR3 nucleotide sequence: TGTGCCAGCAGCGTCGGCGGACAGAGCTCCTACAATGAGCAGTTCTTC. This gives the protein CASSVGGQSSYNEQFF.

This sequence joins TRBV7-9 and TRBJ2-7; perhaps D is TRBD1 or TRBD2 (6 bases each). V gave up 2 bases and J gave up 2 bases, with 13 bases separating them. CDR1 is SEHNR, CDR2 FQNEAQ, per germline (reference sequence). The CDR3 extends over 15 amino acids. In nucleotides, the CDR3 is TGTGCCAGCAGCTTACTGATAGGGGGGACCTACGAGCAGTACTTC. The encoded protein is CASSLLIGGTYEQYF.

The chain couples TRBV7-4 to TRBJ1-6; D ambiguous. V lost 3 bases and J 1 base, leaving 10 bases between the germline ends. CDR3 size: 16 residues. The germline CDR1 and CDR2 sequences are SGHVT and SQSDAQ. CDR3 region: CASSFEGASYNSPLHF. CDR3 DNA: TGTGCCAGCAGCTTTGAGGGAGCGTCCTATAATTCACCCCTCCACTTT. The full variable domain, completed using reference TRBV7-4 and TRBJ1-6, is GAGVSQSPRYKVAKRGRDVALRCDSISGHVTLYWYRQTLGQGSEVLTYSQSDAQRDKSGRPSGRFSAERPERSVSTLKIQRTEQGDSAVYLCASSFEGASYNSPLHFGNGTRLTVT.

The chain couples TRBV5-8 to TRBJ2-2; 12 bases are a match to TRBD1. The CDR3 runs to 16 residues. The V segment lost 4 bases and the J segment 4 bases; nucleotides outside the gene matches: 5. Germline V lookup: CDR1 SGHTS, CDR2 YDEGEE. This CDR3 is CASSMGQGAPTGELFF. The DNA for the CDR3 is TGTGCCAGCAGCATGGGACAGGGGGCGCCCACCGGGGAGCTGTTTTTT.

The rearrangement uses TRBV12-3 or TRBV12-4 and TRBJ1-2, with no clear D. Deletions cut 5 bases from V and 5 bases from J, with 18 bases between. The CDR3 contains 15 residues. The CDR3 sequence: CASSPTPLTSYGYTF. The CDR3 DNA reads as TGTGCCAGCAGTCCAACCCCCCTAACCAGTTATGGCTACACCTTC.

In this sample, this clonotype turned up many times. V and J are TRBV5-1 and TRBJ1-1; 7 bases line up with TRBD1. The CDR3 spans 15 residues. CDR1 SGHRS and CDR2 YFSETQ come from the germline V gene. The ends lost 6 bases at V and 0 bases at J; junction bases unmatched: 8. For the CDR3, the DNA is TGCGCCAGCACCACAGGGGCGCGACTGAACACTGAAGCTTTCTTT. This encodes CASTTGARLNTEAFF.

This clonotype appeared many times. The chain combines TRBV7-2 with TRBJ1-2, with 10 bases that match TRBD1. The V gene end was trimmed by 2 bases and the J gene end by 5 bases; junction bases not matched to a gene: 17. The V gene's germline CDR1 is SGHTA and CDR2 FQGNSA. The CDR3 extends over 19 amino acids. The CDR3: CASSLRLRGTGEGWYGYTF. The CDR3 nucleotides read TGTGCCAGCAGCTTAAGGCTCCGGGGGACAGGGGAGGGGTGGTATGGCTACACCTTC.

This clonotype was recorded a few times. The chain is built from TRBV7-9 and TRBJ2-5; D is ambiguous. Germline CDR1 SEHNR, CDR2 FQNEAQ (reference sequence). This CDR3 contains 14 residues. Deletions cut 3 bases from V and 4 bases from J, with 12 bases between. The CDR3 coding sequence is TGTGCCAGCAGCTTGGAAAGGATCGGAGAGACCCAGTACTTC. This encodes CASSLERIGETQYF.

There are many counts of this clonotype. CDR3 bases: TGTGCCAGCAGCACCAGACAGGGTGCCATCCAAGAGACCCAGTACTTC. Its translation is CASSTRQGAIQETQYF. The chain is built from TRBV10-3 and TRBJ2-5; TRBD1 matches at 7 bases. This CDR3 contains 16 residues. The V segment lost 10 bases and the J segment 1 base; nucleotides outside the gene matches: 15. Germline V gives CDR1 ENHRY, CDR2 SYGVKD.

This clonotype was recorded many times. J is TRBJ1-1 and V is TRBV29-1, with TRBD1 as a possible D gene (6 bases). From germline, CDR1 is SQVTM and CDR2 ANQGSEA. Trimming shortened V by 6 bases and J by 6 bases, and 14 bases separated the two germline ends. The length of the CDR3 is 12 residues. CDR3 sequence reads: CSVRGGSAEAFF. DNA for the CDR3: TGCAGCGTGCGAGGGGGGAGCGCTGAAGCTTTCTTT.

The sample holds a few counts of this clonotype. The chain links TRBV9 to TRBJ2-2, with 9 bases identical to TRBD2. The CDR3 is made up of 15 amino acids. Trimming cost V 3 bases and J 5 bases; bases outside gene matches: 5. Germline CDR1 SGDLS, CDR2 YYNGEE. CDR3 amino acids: CASSGGLARTGELFF. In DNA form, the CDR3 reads TGTGCCAGCAGCGGGGGACTAGCTAGAACCGGGGAGCTGTTTTTT.

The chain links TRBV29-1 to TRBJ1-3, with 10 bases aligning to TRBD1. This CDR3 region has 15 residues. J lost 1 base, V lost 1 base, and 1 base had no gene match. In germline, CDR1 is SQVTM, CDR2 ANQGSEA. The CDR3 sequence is CSVEGTGGSGNTIYF. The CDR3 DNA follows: TGCAGCGTTGAAGGGACAGGGGGATCTGGAAACACCATATATTTT.

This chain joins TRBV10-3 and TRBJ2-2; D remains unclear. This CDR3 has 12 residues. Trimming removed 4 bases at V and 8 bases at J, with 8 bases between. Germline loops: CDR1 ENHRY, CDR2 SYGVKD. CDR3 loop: CAISATTGELFF. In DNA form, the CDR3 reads TGTGCCATCAGTGCCACGACAGGGGAGCTGTTTTTT.

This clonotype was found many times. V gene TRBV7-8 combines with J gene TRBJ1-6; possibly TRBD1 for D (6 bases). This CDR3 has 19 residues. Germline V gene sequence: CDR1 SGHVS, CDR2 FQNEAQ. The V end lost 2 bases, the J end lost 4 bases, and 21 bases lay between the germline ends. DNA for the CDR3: TGTGCCAGCAGCTTATGGGACATTGGGCTCCTGTCTTATAATTCACCCCTCCACTTT. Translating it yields CASSLWDIGLLSYNSPLHF. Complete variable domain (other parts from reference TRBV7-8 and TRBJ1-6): GAGVSQSPRYKVAKRGQDVALRCDPISGHVSLFWYQQALGQGPEFLTYFQNEAQLDKSGLPSDRFFAERPEGSVSTLKIQRTQQEDSAVYLCASSLWDIGLLSYNSPLHFGNGTRLTVT.